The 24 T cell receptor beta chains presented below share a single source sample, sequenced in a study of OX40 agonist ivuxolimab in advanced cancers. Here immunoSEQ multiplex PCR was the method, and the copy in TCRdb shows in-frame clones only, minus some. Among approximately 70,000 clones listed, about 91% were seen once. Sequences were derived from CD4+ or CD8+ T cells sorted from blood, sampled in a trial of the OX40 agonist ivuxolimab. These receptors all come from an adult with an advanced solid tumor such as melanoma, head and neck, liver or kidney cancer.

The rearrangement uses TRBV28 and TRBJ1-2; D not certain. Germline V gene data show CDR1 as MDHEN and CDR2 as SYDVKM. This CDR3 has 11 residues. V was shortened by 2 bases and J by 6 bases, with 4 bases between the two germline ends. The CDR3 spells CASSLDHGYTF. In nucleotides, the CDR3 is TGTGCCAGCAGTTTAGACCATGGCTACACCTTC.

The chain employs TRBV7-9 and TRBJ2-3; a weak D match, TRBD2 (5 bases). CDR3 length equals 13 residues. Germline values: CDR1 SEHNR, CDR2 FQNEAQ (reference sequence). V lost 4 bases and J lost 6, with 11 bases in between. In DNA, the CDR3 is TGTGCCAGCAGCTCGTTCTCGGGGGATACGCAGTATTTT. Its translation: CASSSFSGDTQYF. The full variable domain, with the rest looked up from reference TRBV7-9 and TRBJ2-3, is DTGVSQNPRHKITKRGQNVTFRCDPISEHNRLYWYRQTLGQGPEFLTYFQNEAQLEKSRLLSDRFSAERPKGSFSTLEIQRTEQGDSAMYLCASSSFSGDTQYFGPGTRLTVL.

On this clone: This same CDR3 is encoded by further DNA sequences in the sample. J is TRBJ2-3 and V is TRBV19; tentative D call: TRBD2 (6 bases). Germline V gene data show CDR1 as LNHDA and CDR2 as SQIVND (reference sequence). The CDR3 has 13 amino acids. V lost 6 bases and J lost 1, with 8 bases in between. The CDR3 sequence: CASSGGGTDTQYF. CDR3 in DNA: TGTGCCAGTAGCGGAGGGGGCACAGATACGCAGTATTTT.

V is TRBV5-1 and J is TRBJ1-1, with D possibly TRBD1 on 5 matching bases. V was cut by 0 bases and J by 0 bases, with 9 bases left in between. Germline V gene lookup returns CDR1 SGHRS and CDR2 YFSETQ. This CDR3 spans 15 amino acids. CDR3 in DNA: TGCGCCAGCAGCTTGGTAGCGGGGCTGAACACTGAAGCTTTCTTT. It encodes CASSLVAGLNTEAFF.

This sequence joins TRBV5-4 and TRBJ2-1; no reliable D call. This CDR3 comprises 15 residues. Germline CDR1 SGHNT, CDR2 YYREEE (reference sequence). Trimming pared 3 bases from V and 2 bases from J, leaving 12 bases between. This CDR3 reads CASSSRSPAYNEQFF. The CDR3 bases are TGTGCCAGCAGCTCCCGGAGCCCCGCCTACAATGAGCAGTTCTTC.

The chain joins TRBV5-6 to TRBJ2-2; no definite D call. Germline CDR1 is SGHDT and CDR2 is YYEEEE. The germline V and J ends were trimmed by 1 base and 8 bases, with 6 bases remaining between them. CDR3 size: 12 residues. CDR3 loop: CASSLLAGELFF. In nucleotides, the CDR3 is TGTGCCAGCAGCTTGTTAGCTGGGGAGCTGTTTTTT. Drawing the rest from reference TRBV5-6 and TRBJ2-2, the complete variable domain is DAGVTQSPTHLIKTRGQQVTLRCSPKSGHDTVSWYQQALGQGPQFIFQYYEEEERQRGNFPDRFSGHQFPNYSSELNVNALLLGDSALYLCASSLLAGELFFGEGSRLTVL.

CDR3 sequence (DNA): TGTGCCAGCAGTCCCCAGAACTACGAGCAGTACTTC. This translates into CASSPQNYEQYF. This chain joins TRBV6-5 and TRBJ2-7; D remains unclear. The germline CDR1 and CDR2 sequences are MNHEY and SVGAGI. The CDR3 spans 12 residues. V was clipped by 5 bases and J by 3 bases, with 8 bases between them.

CDR3 sequence: CASTPTPLADTDTQYF. CDR3 coding DNA: TGTGCCAGCACTCCCACCCCTCTAGCGGACACAGATACGCAGTATTTT. V usage is TRBV21-1 and J usage is TRBJ2-3; TRBD2 is the table's D call and was not checked against the DNA. TRBV21-1 is a recognized pseudogene. This CDR3 comprises 16 residues.

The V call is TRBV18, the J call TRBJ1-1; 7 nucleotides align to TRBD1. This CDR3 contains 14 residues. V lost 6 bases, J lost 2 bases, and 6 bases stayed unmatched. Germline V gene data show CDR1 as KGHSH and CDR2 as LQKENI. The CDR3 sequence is CASSGDRVNTEAFF. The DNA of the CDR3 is TGTGCCAGCTCTGGGGACAGAGTAAACACTGAAGCTTTCTTT.

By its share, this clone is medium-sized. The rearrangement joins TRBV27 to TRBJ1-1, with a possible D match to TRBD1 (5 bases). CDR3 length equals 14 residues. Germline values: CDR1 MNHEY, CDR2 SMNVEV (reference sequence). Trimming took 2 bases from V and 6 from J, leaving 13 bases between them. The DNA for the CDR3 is TGTGCCAGCAGTTTAAATTGGGGGTTCCCTGAAGCTTTCTTT. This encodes CASSLNWGFPEAFF.

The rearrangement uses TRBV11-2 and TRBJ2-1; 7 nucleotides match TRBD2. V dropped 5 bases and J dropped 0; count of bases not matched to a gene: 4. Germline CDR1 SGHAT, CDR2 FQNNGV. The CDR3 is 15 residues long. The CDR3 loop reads CASSRGGSSYNEQFF. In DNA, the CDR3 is TGTGCCAGCAGCCGGGGCGGGAGCTCCTACAATGAGCAGTTCTTC.

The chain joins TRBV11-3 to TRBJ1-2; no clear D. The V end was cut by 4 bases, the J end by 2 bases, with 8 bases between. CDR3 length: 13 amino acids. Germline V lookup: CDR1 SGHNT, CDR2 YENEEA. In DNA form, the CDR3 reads TGTGCCAGCAGCTCCGGGATCAACTATGGCTACACCTTC. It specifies CASSSGINYGYTF.

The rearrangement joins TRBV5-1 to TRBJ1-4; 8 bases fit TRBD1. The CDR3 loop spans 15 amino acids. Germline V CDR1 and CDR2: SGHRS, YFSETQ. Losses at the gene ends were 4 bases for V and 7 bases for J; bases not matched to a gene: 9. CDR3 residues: CASSVGQARVEKLFF. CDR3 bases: TGCGCCAGCAGCGTGGGACAGGCAAGAGTTGAAAAACTGTTTTTT.

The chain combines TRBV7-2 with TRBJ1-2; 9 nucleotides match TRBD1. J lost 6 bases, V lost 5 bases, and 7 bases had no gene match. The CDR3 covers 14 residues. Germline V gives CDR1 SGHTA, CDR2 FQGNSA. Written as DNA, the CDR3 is TGTGCCAGCAGCACCAACAGGGGGCAAAATGGCTACACCTTC. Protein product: CASSTNRGQNGYTF.

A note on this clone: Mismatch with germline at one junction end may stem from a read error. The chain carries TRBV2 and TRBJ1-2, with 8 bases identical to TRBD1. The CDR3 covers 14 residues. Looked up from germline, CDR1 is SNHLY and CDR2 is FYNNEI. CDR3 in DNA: TGTGCCAGCAGTAAAGCGGACAGGGTATACGGCTACACCTTC. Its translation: CASSKADRVYGYTF.

The CDR3: CASSPGQGGYEQYF. In nucleotides, the CDR3 is TGCGCCAGCAGCCCAGGACAGGGGGGATACGAGCAGTACTTC. V usage is TRBV4-3 and J usage is TRBJ2-7, with 10 bases fitting TRBD1. J was trimmed by 4 bases and V by 4 bases; bases with no gene match: 4. Looked up from germline, CDR1 is LGHNA and CDR2 is YSLEER. The CDR3 extends over 14 amino acids.

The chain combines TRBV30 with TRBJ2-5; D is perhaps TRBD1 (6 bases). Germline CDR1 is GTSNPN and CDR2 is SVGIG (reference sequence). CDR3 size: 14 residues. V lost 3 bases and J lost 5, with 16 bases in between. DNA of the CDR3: TGTGCCTGGAGGGGGGCAAGCCGGAGGGAGACCCAGTACTTC. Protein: CAWRGASRRETQYF.

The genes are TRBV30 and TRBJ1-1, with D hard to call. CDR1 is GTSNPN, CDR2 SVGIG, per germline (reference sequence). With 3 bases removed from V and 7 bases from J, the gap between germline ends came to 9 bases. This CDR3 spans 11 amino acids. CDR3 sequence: CAWSPTIEAFF. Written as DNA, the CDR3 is TGTGCCTGGAGCCCTACAATTGAAGCTTTCTTT.

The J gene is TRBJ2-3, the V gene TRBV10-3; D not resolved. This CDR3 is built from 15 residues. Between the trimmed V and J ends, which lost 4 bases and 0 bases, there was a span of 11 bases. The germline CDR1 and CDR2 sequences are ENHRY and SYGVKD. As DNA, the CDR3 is TGTGCCATCAGTGGGAGAACATTAAGCACAGATACGCAGTATTTT. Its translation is CAISGRTLSTDTQYF.

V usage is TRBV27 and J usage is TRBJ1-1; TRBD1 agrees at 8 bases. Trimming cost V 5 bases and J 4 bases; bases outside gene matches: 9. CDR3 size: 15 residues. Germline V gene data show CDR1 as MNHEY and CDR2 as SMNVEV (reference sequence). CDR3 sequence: CASSPTTGVRTEAFF. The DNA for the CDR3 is TGTGCCAGCAGTCCCACGACAGGGGTTCGCACTGAAGCTTTCTTT.

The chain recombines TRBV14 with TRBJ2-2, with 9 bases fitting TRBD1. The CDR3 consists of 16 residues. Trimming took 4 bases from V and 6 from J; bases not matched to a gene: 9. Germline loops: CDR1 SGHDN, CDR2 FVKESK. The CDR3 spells CASSPRDRVFSGELFF. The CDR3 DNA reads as TGTGCCAGCAGCCCCCGGGACAGGGTTTTTTCCGGGGAGCTGTTTTTT.

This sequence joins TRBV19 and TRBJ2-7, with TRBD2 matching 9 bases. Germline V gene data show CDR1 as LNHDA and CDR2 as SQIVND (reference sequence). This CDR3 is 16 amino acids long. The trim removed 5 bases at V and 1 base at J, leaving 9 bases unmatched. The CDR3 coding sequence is TGTGCCAGTAGTGCAATGGGACTAGCTAGGTCCTACGAGCAGTACTTC. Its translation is CASSAMGLARSYEQYF.

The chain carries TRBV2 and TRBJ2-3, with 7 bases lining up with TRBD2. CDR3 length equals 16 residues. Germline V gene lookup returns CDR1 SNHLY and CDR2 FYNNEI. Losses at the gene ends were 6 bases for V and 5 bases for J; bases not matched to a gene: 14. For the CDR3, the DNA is TGTGCCAGCAGGAGACTTAGACTAGCAGATAAAGATACGCAGTATTTT. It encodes CASRRLRLADKDTQYF.

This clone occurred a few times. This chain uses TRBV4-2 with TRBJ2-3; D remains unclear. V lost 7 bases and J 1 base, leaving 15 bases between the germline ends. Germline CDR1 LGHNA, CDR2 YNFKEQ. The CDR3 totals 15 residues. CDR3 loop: CASISNPERTDTQYF. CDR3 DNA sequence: TGTGCCAGCATATCAAACCCTGAACGCACAGATACGCAGTATTTT.